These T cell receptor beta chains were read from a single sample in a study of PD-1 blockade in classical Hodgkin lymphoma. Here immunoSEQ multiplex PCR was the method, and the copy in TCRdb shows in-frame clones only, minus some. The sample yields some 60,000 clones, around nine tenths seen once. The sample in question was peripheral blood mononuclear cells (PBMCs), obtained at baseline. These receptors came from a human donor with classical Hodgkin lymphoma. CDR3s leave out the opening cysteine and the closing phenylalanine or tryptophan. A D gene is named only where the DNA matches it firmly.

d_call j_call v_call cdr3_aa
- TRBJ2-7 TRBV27 ASSFSRFGLIYEQY
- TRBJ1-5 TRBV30 AWTPEH
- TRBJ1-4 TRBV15 ATSSARRQGVEEKLF
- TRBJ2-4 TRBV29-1 SVEDGLQGPGNIQY
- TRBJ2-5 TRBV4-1 ASSHQKNDQETQY
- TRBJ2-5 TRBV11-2 ASSRDRQETQY
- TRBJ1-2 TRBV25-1 ASSEGWGNGYT
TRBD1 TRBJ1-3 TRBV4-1 ASSRGQGSSGNTIY
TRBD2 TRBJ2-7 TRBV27 ASSPRTSGTSSYEQY
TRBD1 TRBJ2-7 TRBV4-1 ASSQRTGSYEQY
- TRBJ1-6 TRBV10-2 ASSDRSSYNSPLH
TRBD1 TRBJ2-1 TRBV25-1 ASIPQGARRNEQF
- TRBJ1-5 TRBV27 ASSLGAHQPQH
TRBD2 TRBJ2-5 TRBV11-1 ASSLSLRLAGEETQY
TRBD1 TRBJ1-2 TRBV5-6 ASSPPGTGREGYT
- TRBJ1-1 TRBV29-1 SVGGASPPREAF
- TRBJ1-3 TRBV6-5 ASRDRRFSGNTIY
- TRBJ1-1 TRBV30 AWSAPVTANTEAF